This is a list of T cell receptor beta chains from one sample in a study of blood T cell repertoires in COVID-19. TCRdb keeps only in-frame clones here, not all; method: immunoSEQ multiplex PCR. The data contain some 90,000 clones, 81% of them singletons. The sample comprised peripheral blood. The receptors shown here come from a man aged 55 to 70 with acute or convalescent COVID-19. Each CDR3 is given with its conserved first and last residue. D genes are given only for firm matches. Clone size is not always given. Where it is, it says once, few, many or a class for expanded clones.

J,D,V,size,CDR3,DNA
TRBJ1-2,NA,TRBV27,NA,CASRLDSSYGYTF,TGTGCCAGCAGGTTGGACTCCTCCTATGGCTACACCTTC
TRBJ1-6,NA,TRBV5-1,NA,CASSLGRGGTPLHF,TGCGCCAGCAGCTTGGGCAGGGGTGGAACACCCCTCCACTTT
TRBJ1-2,TRBD1,TRBV7-9,NA,CASSRGQPNYGYTF,TGTGCCAGCAGCAGGGGACAGCCTAACTATGGCTACACCTTC
TRBJ1-2,NA,TRBV30,NA,CAWRGLIDGNNYGYTF,TGTGCCTGGAGGGGCCTTATAGACGGGAATAACTATGGCTACACCTTC
TRBJ1-6,NA,TRBV4-2,once,CASSQVMGASQNNSPLHF,TGTGCCAGCAGCCAAGTAATGGGGGCGTCTCAAAATAATTCACCCCTCCACTTT
TRBJ2-7,TRBD2,TRBV7-9,NA,CASSAGLATSYEQYF,TGTGCCAGCAGCGCGGGACTAGCGACCTCCTACGAGCAGTACTTC
TRBJ2-1,TRBD2,TRBV11-2,once,CASSVIGTSGKGEQFF,TGTGCCAGCAGCGTGATAGGGACTAGCGGGAAGGGTGAGCAGTTCTTC
TRBJ2-7,NA,TRBV28,NA,CASSSQGKNSYEQYF,TGTGCCAGCAGTTCTCAGGGGAAAAACTCCTACGAGCAGTACTTC
TRBJ2-3,TRBD1,TRBV7-2,NA,CASSVDRGADTQYF,TGTGCCAGCAGCGTGGACAGGGGGGCAGATACGCAGTATTTT
TRBJ1-3,NA,TRBV6-5,NA,CASTQQGSGNTIYF,TGTGCCAGCACTCAACAGGGCTCTGGAAACACCATATATTTT
TRBJ1-2,TRBD1,TRBV7-9,once,CASSLRQGGDYGYTF,TGTGCCAGCAGTCTTCGACAGGGTGGCGACTATGGCTACACCTTC
TRBJ1-4,NA,TRBV6-6,NA,CASSYSEKLFF,TGTGCCAGCAGTTACTCGGAGAAACTGTTTTTT
TRBJ1-1,NA,TRBV6-2/TRBV6-3,NA,CASSYARAVTEAFF,TGTGCCAGCAGTTACGCCAGGGCGGTCACTGAAGCTTTCTTT
TRBJ2-3,TRBD1,TRBV10-1,NA,CASSARQGGTDTQYF,TGCGCCAGCAGTGCGCGACAGGGTGGCACAGATACGCAGTATTTT
TRBJ1-6,NA,TRBV29-1,NA,CSVEDRREGFVRSPLHF,TGCAGCGTTGAAGATCGAAGGGAGGGTTTCGTGCGGTCACCCCTCCACTTT
TRBJ1-4,TRBD1,TRBV9,NA,CASSVGSGQAHEKLFF,TGTGCCAGCAGCGTAGGGTCGGGACAGGCCCATGAAAAACTGTTTTTT
TRBJ1-2,NA,TRBV11-2,NA,CASSLDIGTGNYGYTF,TGTGCCAGCAGCTTAGACATTGGAACAGGGAACTATGGCTACACCTTC
TRBJ2-4,TRBD2,TRBV7-2,NA,CASSLGGRGVQYF,TGTGCCAGCAGCTTAGGCGGGAGGGGGGTTCAGTACTTC
TRBJ1-1,NA,TRBV30,once,CAWSVYTLEAFF,TGTGCCTGGAGTGTATATACCTTGGAGGCTTTCTTT
TRBJ2-7,TRBD2,TRBV7-3,NA,CASSFLGGSYEQYF,TGTGCCAGCAGCTTCCTCGGGGGGTCCTACGAGCAGTACTTC
TRBJ2-3,NA,TRBV11-3,NA,CASSLTGTDTQYF,TGTGCCAGCAGCTTAACAGGGACAGATACGCAGTATTTT
TRBJ1-1,NA,TRBV27,NA,CASSFNPRWSTEAFF,TGTGCCAGCAGTTTCAACCCCCGGTGGTCCACTGAAGCTTTCTTT
TRBJ1-1,NA,TRBV3-1/TRBV3-2,NA,CASSQGSGVAAFF,TGTGCCAGCAGCCAAGGAAGCGGGGTAGCAGCTTTCTTT
TRBJ2-2,NA,TRBV5-5,NA,CASSLVRVPIPGELFF,TGTGCCAGCAGCTTGGTACGGGTCCCCATTCCAGGGGAGCTGTTTTTT
TRBJ2-1,TRBD2,TRBV20-1,NA,CSASGTSGGYNEQFF,TGCAGTGCTAGTGGGACTAGCGGGGGGTACAATGAGCAGTTCTTC
TRBJ1-2,TRBD1,TRBV19,NA,CASSAPDRGSGYGYTF,TGTGCCAGTAGTGCGCCTGACAGGGGGTCGGGCTATGGCTACACCTTC
TRBJ1-3,NA,TRBV6-6,NA,CASTPFQGSGNTIYF,TGTGCCAGCACCCCGTTCCAGGGCTCTGGAAACACCATATATTTT
TRBJ1-2,NA,TRBV6-5,NA,CASTQRARSSLGYTF,TGTGCCAGCACCCAGAGGGCCCGGAGTTCGCTTGGCTACACCTTC
TRBJ1-3,TRBD1,TRBV5-6,NA,CASSVGASLRDRAHTIYF,TGTGCCAGCAGCGTGGGCGCTTCTCTCCGGGACAGGGCTCACACCATATATTTT
TRBJ2-5,NA,TRBV24-1,NA,CATQRGGRETQYF,TGTGCCACCCAAAGGGGGGGACGGGAGACCCAGTACTTC
TRBJ2-7,NA,TRBV5-1,NA,CASSSLQLDGQYF,TGCGCCAGCAGCTCCCTCCAACTCGATGGGCAGTACTTC
TRBJ1-5,NA,TRBV2,NA,CASSAGNQPQHF,TGTGCCAGCAGTGCAGGCAATCAGCCCCAGCATTTT
TRBJ1-4,TRBD1,TRBV3-1/TRBV3-2,NA,CASSRSDRANEKLFF,TGTGCCAGCAGCCGATCGGACAGGGCGAACGAAAAACTGTTTTTT
TRBJ1-1,NA,TRBV6-5,NA,CASSPRGIMNTEAFF,TGTGCCAGCAGTCCTCGAGGAATTATGAACACTGAAGCTTTCTTT
TRBJ2-1,TRBD2,TRBV10-2,NA,CASSVRGGSTKNEQFF,TGCGCCAGCAGTGTTAGGGGCGGGAGTACTAAGAATGAGCAGTTCTTC
TRBJ1-5,NA,TRBV4-1,few,CASSQTGSLEQPQHF,TGCGCCAGCAGCCAGACAGGCTCCCTGGAACAGCCCCAGCATTTT
TRBJ2-2,TRBD2,TRBV24-1,NA,CATSDTSGSIGELFF,TGTGCCACCAGTGATACTAGCGGGAGTATCGGGGAGCTGTTTTTT
TRBJ1-4,NA,TRBV7-9,NA,CASSLKTAQNEKLFF,TGTGCCAGCAGCTTGAAGACAGCCCAAAATGAAAAACTGTTTTTT
TRBJ2-2,TRBD2,TRBV24-1,NA,CATSWRERELFF,TGTGCCACCAGTTGGCGGGAGAGGGAGCTGTTTTTT
TRBJ1-1,NA,TRBV7-2,NA,CAIRGGSSTEAFF,TGTGCTATAAGGGGGGGGTCGAGCACTGAAGCTTTCTTT
TRBJ2-7,NA,TRBV4-1,NA,CASSQDPQRIGEQYF,TGCGCCAGCAGCCAAGACCCACAGAGAATCGGCGAGCAGTACTTC
TRBJ1-4,NA,TRBV12-3/TRBV12-4,NA,CASRGDGEKLFF,TGTGCCAGTCGGGGGGACGGGGAAAAACTGTTTTTT